The 18 T cell receptor beta chains listed next were all sequenced from one sample in a study of human T cells and chemical hapten exposure (dated by TCRdb to about 2021). This specimen's time point label, per the study, means: pre-sensitization, week 0. Reading the label with the study, this specimen's treatment or condition is: therapeutic diphenylcyclopropenone sensitization with weekly scalp DPC. Library prep was done by RACE. The sequencer was a NextSeq 500. The public reads were quality trimmed at Q25 with fastp and then assembled into clones with MiXCR by TCRdb, keeping productive beta chains. Rows merge per CDR3 protein into single entries with the most common DNA and genes. This sample is represented by roughly 100,000 distinct CDR3 sequences; nearly 10% of them were singletons. 3.6% of the sample is taken by the ten largest. The sample in question was whole blood, obtained in connection with sensitization to the hapten diphenylcyclopropenone (DPC). The receptors here all came from a woman aged 35 to 49 with alopecia areata. Some clones in this sample may be carry-over from other donors' samples.

This clonotype was counted many times. The V and J genes are TRBV7-2 and TRBJ1-4, with D possibly being TRBD1 (6 bases). Germline loops: CDR1 SGHTA, CDR2 FQGNSA. The CDR3 consists of 14 residues. The ends were cut back, 6 bases at V and 10 bases at J, with 18 bases in the middle. The CDR3 DNA is TGTGCCAGCAGTCAGACAGGACGCTCCGGAAAACTGTTTTTT. Its translation: CASSQTGRSGKLFF.

The chain has TRBV27 and TRBJ2-3; 13 bases fit TRBD2. Trimming cost V 3 bases and J 7 bases; bases outside gene matches: 4. The CDR3 contains 15 residues. Germline CDR1 reads MNHEY; CDR2 reads SMNVEV (reference sequence). CDR3 loop: CASSLGTSGTNTQYF. The CDR3 region has the DNA TGTGCCAGCAGTTTGGGGACTAGCGGGACGAATACGCAGTATTTT.

V usage is TRBV21-1 and J usage is TRBJ2-7. TRBV21-1 is noted as a pseudogene. This CDR3 has 15 residues. CDR3: CASSKRRNTTYEQYF. In nucleotides, the CDR3 is TGTGCCAGCAGCAAAAGGCGGAACACCACCTACGAGCAGTACTTC.

This clonotype has ten or more counts. The chain links TRBV27 to TRBJ2-1, with 13 bases identical to TRBD2. Germline CDR1 MNHEY, CDR2 SMNVEV (reference sequence). The CDR3 contains 18 residues. V was clipped by 5 bases and J by 0 bases; unmatched bases: 7. CDR3 nucleotide sequence: TGTGCCAGCAGTCGACTAGCGGGGGGCTGGAGCTCCTACAATGAGCAGTTCTTC. Translated: CASSRLAGGWSSYNEQFF.

This clonotype was detected many times. The chain uses TRBV6-2 or TRBV6-3 and TRBJ2-1; D not resolved. V was cut by 6 bases and J by 4 bases, with 13 bases left in between. Germline V gene lookup returns CDR1 MNHEY and CDR2 SVGEGT. The CDR3 contains 14 residues. The CDR3, as DNA: TGTGCCAGCAGCCAGACCACTCGGTACAATGAGCAGTTCTTC. Protein product: CASSQTTRYNEQFF.

This clonotype has at least ten counts. The chain couples TRBV6-2 or TRBV6-3 to TRBJ1-2; D is undetermined. Germline V gives CDR1 MNHEY, CDR2 SVGEGT. The length of the CDR3 is 12 residues. The V end was cut by 6 bases, the J end by 3 bases, with 8 bases between. This CDR3 reads CASSSSDYGYTF. Written as DNA, the CDR3 is TGTGCCAGCAGCTCGTCGGACTATGGCTACACCTTC.

In this sample, this clonotype turned up many times. The chain recombines TRBV5-1 with TRBJ2-7, with 11 bases lining up with TRBD1. This CDR3 is 15 amino acids long. With V trimmed by 4 bases and J by 5 bases, 8 bases remained unmatched. Germline V gives CDR1 SGHRS, CDR2 YFSETQ. The CDR3 is CASSQDRGRTHEQYF. The CDR3, as DNA: TGCGCCAGCAGCCAGGACAGGGGGCGCACCCACGAGCAGTACTTC.

CDR3 DNA sequence: TGTGCCAGCAGTTTCCGGGGCATCGGCTATGGCTACACCTTC. It is translated as CASSFRGIGYGYTF. The chain has TRBV28 and TRBJ1-2; perhaps TRBD1 as D (5 bases). Germline V CDR1 and CDR2: MDHEN, SYDVKM. The V and J ends lost 3 bases and 4 bases respectively, with 12 bases between them. This CDR3 spans 14 amino acids.

At least ten counts were recorded for this clonotype. The chain recombines TRBV5-1 with TRBJ1-2, with a weak D call TRBD1 (6 bases). V gave up 6 bases and J gave up 0 bases, with 12 bases separating them. CDR3 size: 14 residues. Germline V gives CDR1 SGHRS, CDR2 YFSETQ. The CDR3 loop is CASKGTIANYGYTF. The DNA of the CDR3 is TGCGCCAGCAAAGGGACAATTGCTAACTATGGCTACACCTTC. Full variable domain (outside the CDR3, taken from reference TRBV5-1 and TRBJ1-2): KAGVTQTPRYLIKTRGQQVTLSCSPISGHRSVSWYQQTPGQGLQFLFEYFSETQRNKGNFPGRFSGRQFSNSRSEMNVSTLELGDSALYLCASKGTIANYGYTFGSGTRLTVV.

V and J are TRBV7-2 and TRBJ2-7; tentatively, D is TRBD2 (6 bases). The CDR3 runs to 16 residues. Per the germline V gene, CDR1 is SGHTA and CDR2 is FQGNSA. Trimming removed 1 base from V and 3 bases from J, with 16 bases in between. CDR3: CASSLGRGRLGYEQYF. CDR3 DNA: TGTGCCAGCAGCTTAGGGAGGGGTAGACTTGGCTACGAGCAGTACTTC.

This clonotype occurred many times. The V call is TRBV29-1, the J call TRBJ2-1; tentatively, D is TRBD2 (6 bases). The germline V gene has CDR1 SQVTM and CDR2 ANQGSEA. The CDR3 is 14 residues long. V lost 4 bases, J lost 3 bases, and 13 bases lay in between. The CDR3 DNA sequence: TGCAGCGTTGCCCGGGAGTTAAGCTACAATGAGCAGTTCTTC. This codes for CSVARELSYNEQFF.

At least ten counts were recorded for this clonotype. The chain uses TRBV20-1 and TRBJ1-4; TRBD1 agrees at 7 bases. Germline-derived CDR1 and CDR2 are DFQATT and SNEGSKA (reference sequence). Trimming cost V 6 bases and J 4 bases; bases outside gene matches: 5. The CDR3 is 13 amino acids. The CDR3 spells CSATGEVNEKLFF. The CDR3 coding sequence is TGCAGTGCCACAGGGGAAGTTAATGAAAAACTGTTTTTT.

This clonotype has a handful of counts. The chain links TRBV12-3 or TRBV12-4 to TRBJ2-7; 7 bases agree with TRBD1. The CDR3 runs to 14 residues. V lost 5 bases and J lost 2; bases outside the gene matches: 6. The CDR3 nucleotides are TGTGCCAGCAGTCGAACAGGGGTGACCTACGAGCAGTACTTC. Translation gives CASSRTGVTYEQYF.

The genes are TRBV27 and TRBJ2-3; D not resolved. This CDR3 region has 11 residues. Trimming cost V 7 bases and J 5 bases, with 7 bases left between them. Germline V CDR1 and CDR2: MNHEY, SMNVEV (reference sequence). CDR3 residues: CASTGLDTQYF. CDR3 nucleotides: TGTGCCAGCACAGGCCTAGATACGCAGTATTTT.

This clonotype was seen ten or more times. The chain recombines TRBV5-5 with TRBJ2-7, with D possibly being TRBD1 (6 bases). Germline CDR1 and CDR2: SGHKS and YYEKEE (reference sequence). This CDR3 contains 12 residues. V was pared by 4 bases and J by 12 bases, with 17 bases between. The CDR3 DNA is TGTGCCAGCAGCGAGGGGGTTACGATGGCGTACTTC. Translating gives CASSEGVTMAYF.

The rearrangement links TRBV7-2 to TRBJ2-2; 8 nucleotides match TRBD2. The CDR3 length is 16 residues. Germline V gives CDR1 SGHTA, CDR2 FQGNSA. Germline trimming cut 6 bases from V and 7 bases from J; bases unmatched to any gene: 13. The CDR3 is CASRPPGLVRSGELFF. Here the CDR3 DNA reads TGTGCCAGCAGGCCTCCGGGACTAGTGAGAAGCGGGGAGCTGTTTTTT.

Many counts were recorded for this clonotype. The V call is TRBV29-1, the J call TRBJ2-3; TRBD1 aligns across 11 bases. The length of the CDR3 is 14 residues. Germline trimming cut 4 bases from V and 3 bases from J; bases unmatched to any gene: 3. CDR1 is SQVTM and CDR2 is ANQGSEA in the germline V gene. CDR3 amino acids: CSVAGQGGTDTQYF. The CDR3 nucleotides read TGCAGCGTTGCGGGACAGGGGGGGACAGATACGCAGTATTTT.

The V call is TRBV7-9, the J call TRBJ1-1; D is undetermined. The germline CDR1 and CDR2 sequences are SEHNR and FQNEAQ (reference sequence). V gave up 5 bases and J gave up 0 bases, with 13 bases separating them. The CDR3 totals 15 residues. CDR3 region: CASSSPTTLNTEAFF. The CDR3 nucleotides are TGTGCCAGCAGCAGCCCCACCACCTTGAACACTGAAGCTTTCTTT.